Listed below are T cell receptor beta chains from one sample, sequenced in a study of blood T cell repertoires in COVID-19. Measured with immunoSEQ multiplex PCR; TCRdb has only the in-frame clones, and not every one. The data contain approximately 35,000 clones, 65% to 90% of them singletons. The source material was peripheral blood. These TCRs come from a man aged 80 or over with active COVID-19. Both conserved end residues are part of each CDR3. A D gene is named only where the DNA matches it firmly. Part of the rows lack a size; the others show once, few, many or a class for expanded clones.

>-|-|TRBJ2-5|TRBV4-2
CASSPQGRGEETQYF
TGTGCCAGCAGCCCTCAGGGGAGAGGGGAAGAGACCCAGTACTTC
>TRBD1|few|TRBJ1-1|TRBV7-3
CASSSTGGNTEAFF
TGTGCCAGCAGTTCGACAGGGGGGAACACTGAAGCTTTCTTT
>TRBD1|-|TRBJ1-2|TRBV15
CATSRGTGGYGYTF
TGTGCCACCAGCAGAGGGACAGGGGGCTATGGCTACACCTTC
>TRBD1|-|TRBJ1-5|TRBV18
CASSPGTGRNQPQHF
TGTGCCAGCTCACCCGGGACAGGGCGCAATCAGCCCCAGCATTTT
>TRBD1|-|TRBJ1-5|TRBV6-1
CASSETGTGIQPQHF
TGTGCCAGCAGTGAGACCGGGACAGGGATTCAGCCCCAGCATTTT
>-|once|TRBJ1-1|TRBV29-1
CSVEQAMNTEAFF
TGCAGCGTTGAACAGGCGATGAACACTGAAGCTTTCTTT
>-|-|TRBJ2-3|TRBV10-3
CAISDQVGRGGGTQYF
TGTGCCATCAGTGATCAGGTTGGCAGGGGTGGAGGTACGCAGTATTTT
>TRBD1|-|TRBJ2-1|TRBV12-5
CASGLGSGGTEQFF
TGTGCTAGTGGTTTGGGGTCAGGGGGCACTGAGCAGTTCTTC
>TRBD1|-|TRBJ2-1|TRBV7-6
CASSLARRTGNSYNEQFF
TGTGCCAGCAGCTTAGCGCGCCGGACAGGGAACTCCTACAATGAGCAGTTCTTC
>-|-|TRBJ2-5|TRBV18
CASSFSGGYQETQYF
TGTGCCAGCTCGTTTTCAGGCGGGTACCAAGAGACCCAGTACTTC
>-|-|TRBJ1-1|TRBV5-6
CASSLGAYEAFF
TGTGCCAGCAGCTTGGGGGCCTATGAAGCTTTCTTT
>TRBD2|-|TRBJ2-3|TRBV7-9
CASSPRGAGEDTQYF
TGTGCCAGCAGCCCTCGGGGAGCGGGGGAAGATACGCAGTATTTT
>TRBD1|once|TRBJ1-2|TRBV2
CASRETGRGYTF
TGTGCCAGCAGGGAGACAGGGCGAGGCTACACCTTC
>TRBD1|-|TRBJ2-2|TRBV28
CASGSTGGTGELFF
TGTGCCAGCGGTAGTACAGGGGGCACCGGGGAGCTGTTTTTT
>TRBD2|-|TRBJ2-1|TRBV5-6
CASSWGLAGYNEQFF
TGTGCCAGCAGCTGGGGACTAGCGGGGTACAATGAGCAGTTCTTC
>-|-|TRBJ1-1|TRBV6-5
CAGGGYYTEAFF
TGTGCCGGCGGCGGGTATTACACTGAAGCTTTCTTT
>TRBD1|-|TRBJ1-4|TRBV2
CASSRDRDSEKLFF
TGTGCCAGCAGCCGGGACAGGGATTCGGAAAAACTGTTTTTT
>-|-|TRBJ2-5|TRBV6-2/TRBV6-3
CASSYSSLASETQYF
TGTGCCAGCAGTTACTCGTCGCTAGCGTCGGAGACCCAGTACTTC
>TRBD1|-|TRBJ2-5|TRBV6-6
CASKDRGLETQYF
TGTGCCAGCAAAGACAGGGGGCTGGAGACCCAGTACTTC